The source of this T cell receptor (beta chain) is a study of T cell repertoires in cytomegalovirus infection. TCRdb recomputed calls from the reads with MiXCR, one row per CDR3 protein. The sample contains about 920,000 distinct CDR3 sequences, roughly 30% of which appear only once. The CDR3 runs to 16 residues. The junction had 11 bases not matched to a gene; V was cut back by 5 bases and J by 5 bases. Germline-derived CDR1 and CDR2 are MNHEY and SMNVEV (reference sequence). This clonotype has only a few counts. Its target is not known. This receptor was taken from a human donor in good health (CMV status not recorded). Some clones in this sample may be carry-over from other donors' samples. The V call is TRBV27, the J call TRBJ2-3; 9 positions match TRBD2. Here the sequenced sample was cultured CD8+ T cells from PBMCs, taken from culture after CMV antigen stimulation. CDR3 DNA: TGTGCCAGCAGTCGATGGGAGCGGGGGGCCCAAGATACGCAGTATTTT. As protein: CASSRWERGAQDTQYF.